These 29 T cell receptor beta chains share one sample of origin, sequenced in a study of OX40 agonist ivuxolimab in advanced cancers. Only in-frame clones appear in the TCRdb table, and some are missing; sequencing was by immunoSEQ multiplex PCR. The repertoire holds 15,000 to 20,000 clones, with 73% as singletons. The material sequenced was CD4+ or CD8+ T cells sorted from blood, taken in a trial of the OX40 agonist ivuxolimab. The receptor source for this set is an adult with an advanced solid tumor such as melanoma, head and neck, liver or kidney cancer.

This sequence joins TRBV27 and TRBJ2-3, with TRBD2 matching over 9 bases. V lost 4 bases, J lost 4 bases, and 6 bases stayed unmatched. Germline CDR1 is MNHEY and CDR2 is SMNVEV (reference sequence). The CDR3 has 15 residues. The CDR3 loop reads CASSWREGLADTQYF. The CDR3 DNA is TGTGCCAGCAGTTGGCGGGAGGGCCTCGCAGATACGCAGTATTTT.

The V call is TRBV9, the J call TRBJ1-2, with D maybe TRBD1 (5 bases). This CDR3 is built from 15 residues. Germline-derived CDR1 and CDR2 are SGDLS and YYNGEE. V was shortened by 6 bases and J by 8 bases, with 23 bases between the two germline ends. The CDR3 protein is CASNLGGGDLVGYTF. CDR3 coding DNA: TGTGCCAGCAACCTGGGGGGTGGCGATCTCGTCGGCTACACCTTC. The full variable domain, in which reference TRBV9 and TRBJ1-2 provide the parts outside the CDR3, is DSGVTQTPKHLITATGQRVTLRCSPRSGDLSVYWYQQSLDQGLQFLIQYYNGEERAKGNILERFSAQQFPDLHSELNLSSLELGDSALYFCASNLGGGDLVGYTFGSGTRLTVV.

The chain carries TRBV28 and TRBJ2-7; TRBD1 matches 11 bases. The V gene's germline CDR1 is MDHEN and CDR2 SYDVKM. V shed 5 bases and J 5 bases; nucleotides not matched to a gene: 8. The CDR3 is 15 amino acids. Here the CDR3 DNA reads TGTGCCAGCAGTCCGGACAGGGGGCCCCTGGACGAGCAGTACTTC. The encoded protein is CASSPDRGPLDEQYF.

This clone showed up just a few times. The chain uses TRBV7-9 and TRBJ1-5, with D possibly matching TRBD1 (6 bases). This CDR3 has 14 amino acids. Trimming removed 5 bases from V and 7 bases from J, with 15 bases in between. Germline CDR1 SEHNR, CDR2 FQNEAQ (reference sequence). CDR3 DNA: TGTGCCAGCAGCCCCCAAGGGGGACGACAGCCCCAGCATTTT. Protein product: CASSPQGGRQPQHF.

The V call is TRBV9, the J call TRBJ1-3; D not resolved. The CDR3 sequence is 15 residues long. Trimming took off 0 bases at V and 0 bases at J, with 7 bases between the two ends. Germline CDR1 is SGDLS and CDR2 is YYNGEE. DNA of the CDR3: TGTGCCAGCAGCGTAGACCTCATCTCTGGAAACACCATATATTTT. Its translation is CASSVDLISGNTIYF.

The chain uses TRBV7-2 and TRBJ1-5; perhaps TRBD1 as D (5 bases). Trimming took off 6 bases at V and 2 bases at J, with 14 bases between the two ends. This CDR3 comprises 15 residues. CDR1 is SGHTA and CDR2 is FQGNSA in the germline V gene. The CDR3 sequence is CASSLSGGGNQPQHF. The DNA of the CDR3 is TGTGCCAGCAGTCTGTCCGGGGGTGGCAATCAGCCCCAGCATTTT.

The chain uses TRBV5-4 and TRBJ2-7; possible D gene TRBD2, 6 bases. The CDR3 contains 16 residues. Germline values: CDR1 SGHNT, CDR2 YYREEE (reference sequence). Trimming shortened V by 4 bases and J by 3 bases, and 20 bases separated the two germline ends. CDR3 DNA sequence: TGTGCCAGCAGCGTGGACGTCGCGACTAGTAGCTACGAGCAGTACTTC. It specifies CASSVDVATSSYEQYF.

This chain links TRBV4-3 with TRBJ1-1; no reliable D call. Germline V gene lookup returns CDR1 LGHNA and CDR2 YSLEER. The V end was cut by 1 base, the J end by 1 base, with 7 bases between. This CDR3 spans 14 amino acids. CDR3: CASSQARTNTEAFF. The CDR3 coding sequence is TGCGCCAGCAGCCAAGCCAGGACGAACACTGAAGCTTTCTTT.

The chain combines TRBV4-3 with TRBJ1-1; D is unclear. CDR3 length: 14 amino acids. The germline gives CDR1 LGHNA, CDR2 YSLEER. V was shortened by 5 bases and J by 1 base, with 11 bases between the two germline ends. The CDR3, as DNA: TGCGCCAGCAGCGGGTTTGGGGAGAACACTGAAGCTTTCTTT. It specifies CASSGFGENTEAFF.

The rearrangement links TRBV5-8 to TRBJ2-7, with a possible D match to TRBD1 (5 bases). V was cut by 2 bases and J by 3 bases, with 15 bases left in between. From germline, CDR1 is SGHTS and CDR2 YDEGEE. This CDR3 region has 15 residues. CDR3 DNA: TGTGCCAGCAGCTTTTCAACAGGTGGCCACTACGAGCAGTACTTC. This translates into CASSFSTGGHYEQYF.

This chain connects TRBV27 to TRBJ1-5; TRBD1 might be the D (6 bases). The germline V and J ends were trimmed by 2 bases and 4 bases, with 9 bases remaining between them. The CDR3 runs to 14 residues. Germline CDR1 MNHEY, CDR2 SMNVEV (reference sequence). The CDR3 DNA reads TGTGCCAGCAGTTTAGGACAGTCTAATCAGCCCCAGCATTTT. It encodes CASSLGQSNQPQHF.

This clone is deemed medium-sized. This chain joins TRBV9 and TRBJ1-2, with D possibly TRBD1 on 6 matching bases. The germline V gene encodes CDR1 SGDLS and CDR2 YYNGEE. The V end lost 2 bases, the J end lost 2 bases, and 16 bases lay between the germline ends. The CDR3 covers 16 residues. The CDR3 protein is CASSVPLTGDNYGYTF. The CDR3 DNA sequence: TGTGCCAGCAGCGTGCCCTTGACAGGTGACAACTATGGCTACACCTTC.

This clone was picked up a small number of times. The chain links TRBV4-3 to TRBJ1-6; no firm D call. Trimming took off 0 bases at V and 7 bases at J, with 13 bases between the two ends. This CDR3 contains 16 residues. Germline CDR1 and CDR2: LGHNA and YSLEER. The CDR3 is CASSQEFRSRNSPLHF. The CDR3 DNA is TGCGCCAGCAGCCAAGAATTCAGGTCCAGGAATTCACCCCTCCACTTT.

The chain combines TRBV19 with TRBJ2-2, with D perhaps matching TRBD1 (6 bases). The CDR3 totals 17 residues. V was cut by 6 bases and J by 2 bases, with 19 bases left in between. Germline CDR1 LNHDA, CDR2 SQIVND (reference sequence). The CDR3 sequence: CASSDTTGRINTGELFF. DNA of the CDR3: TGTGCCAGTAGCGATACGACAGGCCGGATAAACACCGGGGAGCTGTTTTTT. The full variable domain, its missing parts supplied by reference TRBV19 and TRBJ2-2, is DGGITQSPKYLFRKEGQNVTLSCEQNLNHDAMYWYRQDPGQGLRLIYYSQIVNDFQKGDIAEGYSVSREKKESFPLTVTSAQKNPTAFYLCASSDTTGRINTGELFFGEGSRLTVL.

This clone has just one count. This chain connects TRBV28 to TRBJ2-3, with D possibly TRBD2 on 6 matching bases. The CDR3 sequence is 14 residues long. V was trimmed by 6 bases and J by 3 bases, leaving 13 bases between them. Germline V gene sequence: CDR1 MDHEN, CDR2 SYDVKM. CDR3 in DNA: TGTGCCAGCAGCCTCGGGGGTGGAACAGATACGCAGTATTTT. As protein: CASSLGGGTDTQYF.

The CDR3 nucleotides are TGTGCCAGCAGTTTATTCTCAACAGGGAACGAGCAGTACTTC. It yields the protein CASSLFSTGNEQYF. This chain links TRBV27 with TRBJ2-7, with D possibly matching TRBD1 (6 bases). V was pared by 1 base and J by 5 bases, with 12 bases between. Per germline, CDR1 MNHEY and CDR2 SMNVEV (reference sequence). The CDR3 contains 14 residues.

The V and J genes are TRBV19 and TRBJ1-2, with D possibly matching TRBD1 (6 bases). Per the germline V gene, CDR1 is LNHDA and CDR2 is SQIVND (reference sequence). Trimming removed 7 bases from V and 4 bases from J, with 10 bases in between. The CDR3 extends over 12 amino acids. The CDR3: CASTSGVYGYTF. The DNA for the CDR3 is TGTGCCAGTACATCAGGGGTCTATGGCTACACCTTC.

The V and J genes are TRBV4-3 and TRBJ2-7; 7 bases map to TRBD1. This CDR3 spans 15 amino acids. Germline lookup yields CDR1 LGHNA and CDR2 YSLEER. With 6 bases clipped from V and 0 bases from J, the junction kept 8 bases outside the gene matches. The CDR3 DNA reads as TGCGCCAGCAGTGAACTCCGGGACAGCTCCTACGAGCAGTACTTC. Translated: CASSELRDSSYEQYF.

The V call is TRBV5-1, the J call TRBJ2-1, with D hard to call. V was cut by 0 bases and J by 0 bases, with 7 bases left in between. CDR3 length equals 15 residues. Per germline, CDR1 SGHRS and CDR2 YFSETQ. The CDR3 sequence is CASSLVADSYNEQFF. DNA for the CDR3: TGCGCCAGCAGCTTGGTTGCGGACTCCTACAATGAGCAGTTCTTC.

This chain joins TRBV19 and TRBJ1-1, with D possibly matching TRBD1 (5 bases). There are 14 residues in the CDR3. Trimming removed 8 bases at V and 3 bases at J, with 16 bases between. CDR1 and CDR2 (germline): LNHDA, SQIVND (reference sequence). CDR3 DNA sequence: TGTGCCAGTTACGGGGGGTATATAGACACTGAAGCTTTCTTT. The encoded protein is CASYGGYIDTEAFF.

The V call is TRBV19, the J call TRBJ1-2; 9 bases are a match to TRBD1. V lost 0 bases to trimming and J lost 2 bases; unmatched junction nucleotides: 7. CDR1 is LNHDA, CDR2 SQIVND, per germline (reference sequence). There are 17 residues in the CDR3. The CDR3 protein is CASSIDPGTGMNYGYTF. DNA of the CDR3: TGTGCCAGTAGTATAGACCCAGGGACAGGGATGAACTATGGCTACACCTTC.

This chain connects TRBV5-1 to TRBJ2-7; possibly TRBD1 for D (6 bases). V was cut by 3 bases and J by 6 bases, with 10 bases left in between. Germline V gene data show CDR1 as SGHRS and CDR2 as YFSETQ. The length of the CDR3 is 12 residues. The CDR3 protein is CASSSTGLEQYF. CDR3 in DNA: TGCGCCAGCAGCTCGACAGGACTCGAGCAGTACTTC.

The V and J genes are TRBV28 and TRBJ1-2, with D tentatively TRBD1 (6 bases). Germline V gives CDR1 MDHEN, CDR2 SYDVKM. Trimming took 6 bases from V and 0 from J, leaving 20 bases between them. This CDR3 is 17 amino acids long. The CDR3 protein is CASSYTFTGLANYGYTF. CDR3 nucleotide sequence: TGTGCCAGCAGCTACACCTTCACAGGGCTCGCTAACTATGGCTACACCTTC.

The rearrangement links TRBV27 to TRBJ2-2, with 10 bases matching TRBD2. Germline values: CDR1 MNHEY, CDR2 SMNVEV (reference sequence). J lost 4 bases, V lost 5 bases, and 7 bases had no gene match. The CDR3 consists of 16 residues. CDR3 nucleotides: TGTGCCAGCAGTCAGCTAGCGGGAGTGTTCACCGGGGAGCTGTTTTTT. Encoded protein: CASSQLAGVFTGELFF.

This clone was observed once. The chain joins TRBV19 to TRBJ1-1; D remains unclear. This CDR3 spans 19 amino acids. CDR1 is LNHDA, CDR2 SQIVND, per germline (reference sequence). Between the trimmed V and J ends, which lost 3 bases and 0 bases, there was a span of 23 bases. The CDR3 nucleotides are TGTGCCAGTAGTATTTTCCCTTCGGAGCTGATCGCCATGAACACTGAAGCTTTCTTT. Residues: CASSIFPSELIAMNTEAFF. The variable domain in full, with the rest retrieved from reference TRBV19 and TRBJ1-1, is DGGITQSPKYLFRKEGQNVTLSCEQNLNHDAMYWYRQDPGQGLRLIYYSQIVNDFQKGDIAEGYSVSREKKESFPLTVTSAQKNPTAFYLCASSIFPSELIAMNTEAFFGQGTRLTVV.

The chain employs TRBV27 and TRBJ2-1; the D gene is possibly TRBD2 (5 bases). Germline assignment: CDR1 MNHEY and CDR2 SMNVEV (reference sequence). V was cut by 7 bases and J by 2 bases, with 15 bases left in between. The length of the CDR3 is 15 residues. This CDR3 reads CASTGSGRAYNEQFF. CDR3 sequence (DNA): TGTGCCAGCACCGGAAGCGGTCGGGCCTACAATGAGCAGTTCTTC.

The chain is built from TRBV9 and TRBJ2-1; 7 positions agree with TRBD2. The CDR3 is 14 amino acids. J was trimmed by 0 bases and V by 3 bases; bases with no gene match: 0. CDR1 is SGDLS, CDR2 YYNGEE, per germline. The CDR3 sequence: CASSGGSSYNEQFF. The CDR3 DNA is TGTGCCAGCAGCGGCGGGAGCTCCTACAATGAGCAGTTCTTC.

This clone was counted a single time. This chain uses TRBV27 with TRBJ1-1; D gene unclear. The CDR3 spans 12 residues. V was clipped by 1 base and J by 11 bases, with 11 bases between them. CDR1 MNHEY and CDR2 SMNVEV come from the germline V gene (reference sequence). The CDR3 loop is CASSLFGLPAFF. The CDR3 DNA follows: TGTGCCAGCAGTTTATTTGGTCTCCCGGCTTTCTTT.

V and J are TRBV5-1 and TRBJ2-7; weak D call: TRBD2 (7 bases). Germline assignment: CDR1 SGHRS and CDR2 YFSETQ. Trimming took off 0 bases at V and 5 bases at J, with 18 bases between the two ends. CDR3 length equals 16 residues. The CDR3 DNA follows: TGCGCCAGCAGCTTGGTCGCGGGGGCGATCGGGGACGAGCAGTACTTC. This sequence encodes CASSLVAGAIGDEQYF.